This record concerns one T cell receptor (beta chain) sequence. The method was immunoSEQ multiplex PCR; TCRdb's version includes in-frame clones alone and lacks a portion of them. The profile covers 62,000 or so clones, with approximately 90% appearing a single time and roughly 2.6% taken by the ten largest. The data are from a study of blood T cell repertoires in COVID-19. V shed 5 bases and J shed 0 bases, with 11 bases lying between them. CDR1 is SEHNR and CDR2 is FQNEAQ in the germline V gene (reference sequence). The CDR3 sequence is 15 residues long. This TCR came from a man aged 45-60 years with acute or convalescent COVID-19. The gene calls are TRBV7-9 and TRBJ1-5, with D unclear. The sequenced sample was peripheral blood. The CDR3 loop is CASSPASYSNQPQHF. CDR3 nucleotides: TGTGCCAGCAGCCCAGCGTCTTATAGCAATCAGCCCCAGCATTTT. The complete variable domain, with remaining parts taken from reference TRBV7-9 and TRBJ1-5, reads DTGVSQNPRHKITKRGQNVTFRCDPISEHNRLYWYRQTLGQGPEFLTYFQNEAQLEKSRLLSDRFSAERPKGSFSTLEIQRTEQGDSAMYLCASSPASYSNQPQHFGDGTRLSIL.